This TCR beta chain comes out of a study of OX40 agonist ivuxolimab in advanced cancers. Whole-study context: Hepatocellular carcinoma, melanoma, renal cell or head and neck cancer affected the dose-escalation patients.

Repertoires were generated with immunoSEQ multiplex PCR, while TCRdb's copy carries only in-frame clones and drops some. The sample gives about 92,000 clones, more than 75% of which show up once; less than 0.35% is in the top ten. Germline CDR1 is WNHNN and CDR2 is SYGVQD (reference sequence). V was clipped by 2 bases and J by 3 bases, with 12 bases between them. This CDR3 is built from 15 residues. The receptor's source is an adult with an advanced solid tumor such as melanoma, head and neck, liver or kidney cancer. The genes are TRBV10-1 and TRBJ2-3, with TRBD2 as a possible D gene (6 bases). Material: CD4+ or CD8+ T cells sorted from blood, obtained in a trial of the OX40 agonist ivuxolimab. The CDR3 loop is CASSEGLGRTDTQYF. The DNA of the CDR3 is TGCGCCAGCAGTGAGGGTCTGGGGAGGACAGATACGCAGTATTTT.